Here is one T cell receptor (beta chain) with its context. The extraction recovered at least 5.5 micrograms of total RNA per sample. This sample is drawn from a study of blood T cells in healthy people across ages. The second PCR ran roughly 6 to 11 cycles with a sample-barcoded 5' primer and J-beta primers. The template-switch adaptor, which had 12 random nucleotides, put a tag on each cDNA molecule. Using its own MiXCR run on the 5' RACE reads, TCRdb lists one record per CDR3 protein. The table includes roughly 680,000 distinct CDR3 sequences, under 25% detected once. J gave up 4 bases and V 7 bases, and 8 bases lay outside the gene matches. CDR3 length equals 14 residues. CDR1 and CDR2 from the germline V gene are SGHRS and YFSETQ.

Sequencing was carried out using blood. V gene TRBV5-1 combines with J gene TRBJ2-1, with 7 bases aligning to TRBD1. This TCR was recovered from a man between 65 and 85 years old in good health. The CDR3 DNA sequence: TGCGCCAGCGGTCAGGGGGAGAGGTACAATGAGCAGTTCTTC. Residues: CASGQGERYNEQFF. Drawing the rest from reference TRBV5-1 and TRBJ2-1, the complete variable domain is KAGVTQTPRYLIKTRGQQVTLSCSPISGHRSVSWYQQTPGQGLQFLFEYFSETQRNKGNFPGRFSGRQFSNSRSEMNVSTLELGDSALYLCASGQGERYNEQFFGPGTRLTVL.